Listed below are T cell receptor beta chains from one sample, sequenced in a study of cytomegalovirus exposure and HLA in healthy donors. Method: immunoSEQ multiplex PCR; TCRdb's copy keeps in-frame clones and lacks some. Here the sample spans approximately 140,000 clones, 65% to 90% being singletons. The sample was PBMCs. These receptors were obtained from a girl aged 2 to 9 in good health and CMV-seronegative. Both conserved end residues are part of each CDR3. A D gene is named only where the DNA matches it firmly.

d_call	v_call	j_call	cdr3_aa
TRBD2	TRBV30	TRBJ2-2	CAWSVVSGRGHTGELFF
TRBD2	TRBV29-1	TRBJ2-1	CSVEGYSKREFEDEQFF
TRBD2	TRBV2	TRBJ2-1	CASSETSGRVNEQFF
-	TRBV29-1	TRBJ2-5	CSIDSAETQYF
-	TRBV9	TRBJ2-1	CASSVVGTFQQEQFF
-	TRBV27	TRBJ1-4	CASSLSPGQIATNEKLFF
TRBD2	TRBV4-3	TRBJ2-3	CASSQDRLAGIGADTQYF
TRBD1	TRBV27	TRBJ1-5	CASSLSGQGVLVNQPQHF
TRBD1	TRBV6-5	TRBJ1-1	CASSRTGRNTEAFF
-	TRBV5-5	TRBJ2-5	CASSLTGETQYF
-	TRBV4-1	TRBJ2-1	CASSQDPPPHNEQFF
TRBD2	TRBV7-9	TRBJ2-3	CASSNVQTSGGTDTQYF